This TCR beta chain was sequenced for a study of shared clonotypes between healthy human individuals. For the study at large: There were three CD4 naive, three CD4 memory, two CD8 naive and one CD8 memory plates per donor.

Genomic DNA of each subset was evenly split across several immunoSEQ plates. Using immunoSEQ multiplex PCR, the repertoire was profiled, and TCRdb retains in-frame clones only, with some absent. Altogether under 600,000 clones are present, about 96% being singletons, with the ten largest covering around 0.066%. A note on this clone: What it recognizes is unknown.

The V gene end was trimmed by 6 bases and the J gene end by 4 bases; junction bases not matched to a gene: 9. The CDR3 length is 16 residues. Germline V CDR1 and CDR2: MNHNY, SVGAGI (reference sequence). Regarding the study as a whole: The represented genetic and exposure-history diversity was limited by the small number of donors. The naive CD4 repertoires of a few donors were compared, and roughly 5% of clonotypes were shared.

The chain has TRBV6-6 and TRBJ2-1, with TRBD1 identical over 10 bases. This sequence was found in a young woman in good health. Material for sequencing was naive CD4+ T cells sorted from blood. Subset given: CD45RA+ positively selected. The chain's CDR3 is CASRDIGTGAYNEQFF. DNA for the CDR3: TGTGCCAGCAGGGACATCGGGACAGGGGCGTACAATGAGCAGTTCTTC.